The T cell receptor beta chain described here comes from a study of blood T cell repertoires in COVID-19. The overall study: Italy, Spain and the United States were the sources of the convalescent and acute COVID-19 samples.

The repertoire was sequenced with immunoSEQ multiplex PCR; TCRdb's copy has only in-frame clones and lacks some. The sample has 320,000 or so clones; 87% are singletons. Donors of Cohort 3 who recovered were those that had two negative PCRs, clearance, or symptom resolution. Details on this clone: The same CDR3 is also encoded by other DNA sequences in this sample.

Sequenced sample: PBMCs or T cells enriched from blood (not recorded which). This sequence originates from a woman aged 25 to 39 who had recovered from COVID-19.

Here the CDR3 reads CASSSPGQGYEQYF. The CDR3 DNA is TGTGCCAGCAGCTCCCCGGGACAGGGGTACGAGCAGTACTTC. This sequence joins TRBV5-4 and TRBJ2-7; 10 bases are a match to TRBD1. The germline V gene has CDR1 SGHNT and CDR2 YYREEE (reference sequence). The CDR3 is made up of 14 amino acids. After removal of 3 bases from V and 4 bases from J, the junction contained 4 bases not matched to a gene.